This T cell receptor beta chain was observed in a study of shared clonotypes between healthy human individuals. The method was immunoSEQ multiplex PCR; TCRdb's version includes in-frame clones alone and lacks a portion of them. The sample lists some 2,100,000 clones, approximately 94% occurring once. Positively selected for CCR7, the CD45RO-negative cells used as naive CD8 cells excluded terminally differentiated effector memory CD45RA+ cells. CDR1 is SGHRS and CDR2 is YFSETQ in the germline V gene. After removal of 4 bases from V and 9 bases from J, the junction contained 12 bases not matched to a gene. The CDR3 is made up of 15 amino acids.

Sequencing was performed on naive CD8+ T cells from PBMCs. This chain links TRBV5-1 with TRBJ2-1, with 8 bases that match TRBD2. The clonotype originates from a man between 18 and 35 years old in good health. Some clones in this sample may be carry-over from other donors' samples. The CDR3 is CASSPTGGRSGEQFF. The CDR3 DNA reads TGCGCCAGCAGCCCGACGGGCGGGAGGTCCGGTGAGCAGTTCTTC.